The 6 T cell receptor beta chains presented below share a single source sample, sequenced in a study of T cells in Graves' hyperthyroidism and ophthalmopathy. The TCR beta CDR3 regions underwent amplification using RNA transcripts as the source. The HTBI primer set was used in a first-round RT-PCR of the TCR CDR3. TCRdb re-called the multiplex PCR reads with MiXCR, one entry per CDR3 protein. The table has 300,000 to 450,000 distinct CDR3 sequences, 25% seen once. The source material was blood. The receptors derive from a man in his fifties with Graves' hyperthyroidism.

This clonotype came up a few times. The genes are TRBV4-1 and TRBJ2-3; D not certain. The CDR3 extends over 16 amino acids. Trimming pared 4 bases from V and 0 bases from J, leaving 14 bases between. Germline V CDR1 and CDR2: MGHRA, YSYEKL. CDR3 DNA sequence: TGCGCCAGCAGCCTACGGGCCGCTTCTAGCACAGATACGCAGTATTTT. Its translation is CASSLRAASSTDTQYF.

The genes are TRBV14 and TRBJ2-7; TRBD2 agrees at 7 bases. J gave up 7 bases and V 0 bases, and 12 bases lay outside the gene matches. CDR3 length equals 16 residues. Germline CDR1 is SGHDN and CDR2 is FVKESK. In DNA, the CDR3 is TGTGCCAGCAGCCAAGATGGCGGGAGCTCGGTTTGGGAGCAGTACTTC. It encodes CASSQDGGSSVWEQYF. Full variable domain (rest looked up from reference TRBV14 and TRBJ2-7): EAGVTQFPSHSVIEKGQTVTLRCDPISGHDNLYWYRRVMGKEIKFLLHFVKESKQDESGMPNNRFLAERTGGTYSTLKVQPAELEDSGVYFCASSQDGGSSVWEQYFGPGTRLTVT.

This clonotype was picked up a small number of times. A read error may account for a junction end that differs from germline. The chain carries TRBV12-3 or TRBV12-4 and TRBJ1-2; D is undetermined. The CDR3 is 15 residues long. This CDR3 reads CVSSLLGGRNYGYTF. The CDR3 coding sequence is TGTGTCAGCAGTTTATTGGGTGGGCGGAACTATGGCTACACCTTC.

This clonotype is a singleton in its sample. The CDR3 nucleotides are TGTGCCAGCAGTGGGACAGGGTTGGATGAGCAGTTCTTC. Its protein product is CASSGTGLDEQFF. The rearrangement links TRBV6-1 to TRBJ2-1; 8 nucleotides align to TRBD1. The CDR3 sequence is 13 residues long. J lost 8 bases, V lost 4 bases, and 4 bases had no gene match. The germline CDR1 and CDR2 sequences are MNHNS and SASEGT.

The chain links TRBV7-9 to TRBJ2-5; TRBD2 matches 11 bases. CDR1 and CDR2 from the germline V gene are SEHNR and FQNEAQ (reference sequence). CDR3 size: 19 residues. With 1 base clipped from V and 3 bases from J, the junction kept 13 bases outside the gene matches. The chain's CDR3 is CASSLVFLRKLAGEETQYF. The CDR3 DNA follows: TGTGCCAGCAGCTTAGTTTTCCTCCGGAAACTAGCGGGAGAAGAGACCCAGTACTTC.

The chain recombines TRBV20-1 with TRBJ2-7; D unresolved. V dropped 1 base and J dropped 4 bases, with 8 bases sitting between them. Germline-derived CDR1 and CDR2 are DFQATT and SNEGSKA (reference sequence). This CDR3 region has 12 residues. The CDR3 reads CSARGEVYEQYF. The CDR3 region has the DNA TGCAGTGCTAGAGGGGAAGTTTACGAGCAGTACTTC.